One sample yielded the 17 T cell receptor beta chains listed below, sequenced in a study of Graves' ophthalmopathy and Graves' hyperthyroidism. RNA served as the template for amplifying TCR beta CDR3 regions. HTBI-primed RT-PCR formed the first round, and a multiplex PCR formed the second. TCRdb reprocessed the multiplex PCR reads with MiXCR, giving one entry per CDR3 protein. Altogether 150,000 or so distinct CDR3 sequences are present, over 35% being singletons, with the ten largest covering roughly 5.8%. Sequenced material: peripheral blood. The receptors derive from a woman aged 40 to 50 with Graves' ophthalmopathy.

The chain carries TRBV7-9 and TRBJ2-5, with TRBD1 identical over 10 bases. CDR3 length: 15 amino acids. V trimming: 4 bases; J trimming: 3 bases; junction bases outside the gene matches: 5. Germline V gene data show CDR1 as SEHNR and CDR2 as FQNEAQ (reference sequence). The CDR3 DNA reads as TGTGCCAGCAGCTCGACAGGGGGCGCAAAAGAGACCCAGTACTTC. This codes for CASSSTGGAKETQYF.

This clonotype appeared many times. The chain couples TRBV7-8 to TRBJ2-7; the match to TRBD1 covers 12 bases. The CDR3 has 15 residues. Germline V gene data show CDR1 as SGHVS and CDR2 as FQNEAQ. With 5 bases clipped from V and 4 bases from J, the junction kept 6 bases outside the gene matches. This CDR3 reads CASSQGTGGRYEQYF. The CDR3 nucleotides read TGTGCCAGCAGCCAGGGGACAGGGGGCAGATACGAGCAGTACTTC.

This clonotype has ten or more counts. J is TRBJ2-7 and V is TRBV6-1; perhaps TRBD1 as D (6 bases). CDR3 length: 13 amino acids. Deletions cut 7 bases from V and 4 bases from J, with 14 bases between. CDR1 and CDR2 from the germline V gene are MNHNS and SASEGT. The CDR3 protein is CASIRTDLYEQYF. The CDR3 bases are TGTGCCAGCATTCGGACAGACCTATACGAGCAGTACTTC.

This clonotype was seen ten or more times. The chain recombines TRBV19 with TRBJ1-1, with TRBD1 identical over 12 bases. This CDR3 is 16 amino acids long. Per the germline V gene, CDR1 is LNHDA and CDR2 is SQIVND (reference sequence). The J segment lost 4 bases and the V segment lost 2 bases, leaving 5 bases of the junction unmatched. DNA for the CDR3: TGTGCCAGTAGTATACAGGGACAGGGGGCTTTCACTGAAGCTTTCTTT. Translation gives CASSIQGQGAFTEAFF.

There are a few counts of this clonotype. The chain carries TRBV20-1 and TRBJ1-1, with D perhaps matching TRBD1 (5 bases). The germline V gene encodes CDR1 DFQATT and CDR2 SNEGSKA (reference sequence). The CDR3 sequence is 12 residues long. V shed 5 bases and J shed 5 bases, with 12 bases lying between them. The CDR3 region is CSASGWRTEAFF. The CDR3 coding sequence is TGCAGTGCTTCAGGGTGGAGGACTGAAGCTTTCTTT.

In DNA form, the CDR3 reads TGTGCCAGCAGCTTTGCGAAGGGCATAAATCAGCCCCAGCATTTT. Translated: CASSFAKGINQPQHF. The chain is built from TRBV7-2 and TRBJ1-5; D not certain. The CDR3 runs to 15 residues. The V gene lost 3 bases and the J gene lost 4 bases, with 13 bases spanning the gap. CDR1 and CDR2 from the germline V gene are SGHTA and FQGNSA.

This clonotype has more than one count but fewer than ten. The chain has TRBV12-3 or TRBV12-4 and TRBJ1-3; 7 nucleotides agree with TRBD1. With 6 bases clipped from V and 1 base from J, the junction kept 6 bases outside the gene matches. The CDR3 sequence is 15 residues long. DNA for the CDR3: TGTGCCAGCAGGGAGACAGGGAGGTCTGGAAACACCATATATTTT. It yields the protein CASRETGRSGNTIYF.

This chain connects TRBV2 to TRBJ1-2; the D gene is possibly TRBD1 (5 bases). Trimming took off 6 bases at V and 8 bases at J, with 22 bases between the two ends. The CDR3 covers 15 residues. Germline CDR1 and CDR2: SNHLY and FYNNEI. CDR3 amino acids: CASSARPRQFLGYTF. DNA of the CDR3: TGTGCCAGCAGCGCCCGGCCCCGACAGTTCTTAGGCTACACCTTC.

V is TRBV20-1 and J is TRBJ1-2; 9 bases agree with TRBD1. J gave up 5 bases and V 3 bases, and 4 bases lay outside the gene matches. The CDR3 loop spans 13 amino acids. Germline-derived CDR1 and CDR2 are DFQATT and SNEGSKA (reference sequence). CDR3 protein: CSASDRGRYGYTF. The CDR3 nucleotides read TGCAGTGCTAGCGACAGGGGGAGGTATGGCTACACCTTC.

This clonotype has at least ten counts. The V call is TRBV18, the J call TRBJ1-1; D is possibly TRBD1 (5 bases). Trimming left V 8 bases short and J 0 bases short, with 13 bases between. The CDR3 contains 14 residues. CDR1 KGHSH and CDR2 LQKENI come from the germline V gene. In DNA, the CDR3 is TGTGCCAGCCGTTACGACAGCTTGAACACTGAAGCTTTCTTT. It is translated as CASRYDSLNTEAFF.

J is TRBJ1-1 and V is TRBV12-3 or TRBV12-4; a possible D gene is TRBD1 (6 bases). The CDR3 is made up of 12 amino acids. The V gene lost 4 bases and the J gene lost 10 bases, with 13 bases spanning the gap. CDR3 nucleotide sequence: TGTGCCAGCAGTTACGACAGGCTCACAGCTTTCTTT. The encoded protein is CASSYDRLTAFF.

The genes are TRBV7-2 and TRBJ2-5; D gene uncertain. Germline lookup yields CDR1 SGHTA and CDR2 FQGNSA. V was cut by 5 bases and J by 1 base, with 8 bases left in between. The CDR3 spans 13 residues. CDR3 bases: TGTGCCAGCAGCGAGACATTCCAAGAGACCCAGTACTTC. Translated, it gives CASSETFQETQYF.

In its sample, this clonotype was seen many times. A much larger clone differs from this one at a single base, so this may be a read error. This rearrangement joins TRBV12-3 or TRBV12-4 to TRBJ2-2; D may be TRBD1 (5 bases). The CDR3 consists of 14 residues. The CDR3: CASIVDRYTEELFF. Here the CDR3 DNA reads TGTGCCAGCATAGTAGACAGATACACCGAGGAGCTGTTTTTT.

This clonotype was observed many times. The chain couples TRBV20-1 to TRBJ1-2, with unresolved D. Germline CDR1 and CDR2: DFQATT and SNEGSKA (reference sequence). V dropped 5 bases and J dropped 0 bases, with 13 bases sitting between them. The CDR3 consists of 14 residues. The CDR3 is CSAPPRHTNYGYTF. DNA for the CDR3: TGCAGTGCTCCTCCTCGACACACTAACTATGGCTACACCTTC.

The count of this clonotype is one. DNA for the CDR3: TGTGCCTGGGGACAGGGACGCGGGGCCAACGTCCTGACTTTC. This encodes CAWGQGRGANVLTF. V is TRBV30 and J is TRBJ2-6; the match to TRBD1 covers 8 bases. This CDR3 has 14 residues. From germline, CDR1 is GTSNPN and CDR2 SVGIG (reference sequence). V lost 5 bases to trimming and J lost 4 bases; unmatched junction nucleotides: 4.

V usage is TRBV12-5 and J usage is TRBJ1-2; no clear D. V was pared by 1 base and J by 8 bases, with 11 bases between. CDR3 length: 13 residues. Germline V gene lookup returns CDR1 LGHNT and CDR2 FRNRAP. DNA of the CDR3: TGTGCTAGTGGTTTGGCCCCAGGAGACGGCTACACCTTC. It yields the protein CASGLAPGDGYTF.

This rearrangement joins TRBV7-8 to TRBJ2-7; unclear D gene. The germline V gene encodes CDR1 SGHVS and CDR2 FQNEAQ. The length of the CDR3 is 13 residues. V was cut by 5 bases and J by 3 bases, with 11 bases left in between. This CDR3 reads CASSPGRHYEQYF. The DNA of the CDR3 is TGTGCCAGCAGCCCCGGACGTCACTACGAGCAGTACTTC.